This T cell receptor (beta chain) emerged from a study of blood T cell repertoires in COVID-19. Study at large: The cDNA or gDNA used as material had been derived from T cells, B-cell-depleted T cells, or PBMCs.

V lost 3 bases and J 4 bases, leaving 7 bases between the germline ends. The length of the CDR3 is 13 residues. Per germline, CDR1 MRHNA and CDR2 SNTAGT. Original data processing: By means of reference gene primer amplification, nucleated cell counts were estimated. The data were produced by immunoSEQ multiplex PCR, yet TCRdb's version contains in-frame clones alone and is incomplete. V, J and clone size are those of that table, while D and trimming were read from the DNA. The profile covers hundreds of thousands of clones, with about nine tenths appearing a single time and over 0.2% taken by the ten largest.

Sequencing was performed on peripheral blood. The source is a woman aged 18-35 years with acute or convalescent COVID-19. The chain links TRBV6-4 to TRBJ1-5; D unclear. CDR3 coding DNA: TGTGCCAGCAGTGAACAGCTTAATCAGCCCCAGCATTTT. It codes for CASSEQLNQPQHF.